These T cell receptor beta chains were read from a single sample in a study of cytomegalovirus exposure and HLA in healthy donors. Clones were sequenced by immunoSEQ multiplex PCR, and TCRdb holds only the in-frame ones, with some missing. The table shows roughly 150,000 clones, with about 85% occurring only once. Sequencing was performed on PBMCs. These TCRs come from a man in his thirties or forties in good health and CMV-seropositive. Each CDR3 is given with its conserved first and last residue. The D gene is left open where the match is weak. Rows may omit the clone size; those that give it use once, few, many or a size class.

clone_size: NA
d_call: TRBD1
v_call: TRBV7-9
j_call: TRBJ2-7
cdr3_length: 15
cdr3_nt: TGTGCCAGCAGCTCCAACAGGGGCCCCTCCTACGAGCAGTACTTC
cdr3_aa: CASSSNRGPSYEQYF

clone_size: NA
d_call: TRBD2
v_call: TRBV9
j_call: TRBJ2-5
cdr3_length: 16
cdr3_nt: TGTGCCAGCAGCGTAGAACTAGCGGGGGGGGGAGAGACCCAGTACTTC
cdr3_aa: CASSVELAGGGETQYF

clone_size: NA
d_call: TRBD1
v_call: TRBV19
j_call: TRBJ2-7
cdr3_length: 14
cdr3_nt: TGTGCCAGTAGTGGGCAGGGGGCGGTTTACGAGCAGTACTTC
cdr3_aa: CASSGQGAVYEQYF

clone_size: NA
d_call: NA
v_call: TRBV4-1
j_call: TRBJ1-1
cdr3_length: 15
cdr3_nt: TGCGCCAGCAGCCAAGAAGGGGGACTGAACACTGAAGCTTTCTTT
cdr3_aa: CASSQEGGLNTEAFF

clone_size: NA
d_call: TRBD2
v_call: TRBV5-1
j_call: TRBJ2-3
cdr3_length: 16
cdr3_nt: TGCGCCAGCAGCTTGGAAGCGGGGGCCCGCACAGATACGCAGTATTTT
cdr3_aa: CASSLEAGARTDTQYF

clone_size: NA
d_call: NA
v_call: TRBV4-2
j_call: TRBJ2-1
cdr3_length: 12
cdr3_nt: TGTGCCAGCAGCCAAGATCTAGATGAGCAGTTCTTC
cdr3_aa: CASSQDLDEQFF

clone_size: NA
d_call: TRBD2
v_call: TRBV13
j_call: TRBJ2-2
cdr3_length: 16
cdr3_nt: TGTGCCAGCAGCCACTCTAGCGGGGGGGCTACCGGGGAGCTGTTTTTT
cdr3_aa: CASSHSSGGATGELFF

clone_size: NA
d_call: TRBD1
v_call: TRBV9
j_call: TRBJ1-5
cdr3_length: 15
cdr3_nt: TGTGCCAGCAGCGTAGAAGGACAGGGCAATCAGCCCCAGCATTTT
cdr3_aa: CASSVEGQGNQPQHF

clone_size: NA
d_call: TRBD2
v_call: TRBV27
j_call: TRBJ2-1
cdr3_length: 15
cdr3_nt: TGTGCCAGCAGTCTCGGACTAGCGGGCTACAATGAGCAGTTCTTC
cdr3_aa: CASSLGLAGYNEQFF

clone_size: NA
d_call: TRBD1
v_call: TRBV10-3
j_call: TRBJ1-2
cdr3_length: 15
cdr3_nt: TGTGCCATCAACCCGGGACAGGCTAGCGGCTATGGCTACACCTTC
cdr3_aa: CAINPGQASGYGYTF

clone_size: NA
d_call: TRBD1
v_call: TRBV14
j_call: TRBJ1-2
cdr3_length: 18
cdr3_nt: TGTGCCAGCAGCCAATCACCCTGGACAGGGACCGCCAGCTATGGCTACACCTTC
cdr3_aa: CASSQSPWTGTASYGYTF

clone_size: NA
d_call: TRBD1
v_call: TRBV7-9
j_call: TRBJ2-2
cdr3_length: 15
cdr3_nt: TGTGCCAGCAGTCCGGACAGGACGCTTACCGGGGAGCTGTTTTTT
cdr3_aa: CASSPDRTLTGELFF

clone_size: few
d_call: NA
v_call: TRBV7-9
j_call: TRBJ2-2
cdr3_length: 15
cdr3_nt: TGTGCCAGCAGCTTAGAGGCAGGGGTGACCGGGGAGCTGTTTTTT
cdr3_aa: CASSLEAGVTGELFF

clone_size: once
d_call: TRBD1
v_call: TRBV25-1
j_call: TRBJ2-1
cdr3_length: 13
cdr3_nt: TGTGCCAGCTGCCGGGACAGTTACAATGAGCAGTTCTTC
cdr3_aa: CASCRDSYNEQFF

clone_size: once
d_call: TRBD2
v_call: TRBV6-5
j_call: TRBJ2-5
cdr3_length: 15
cdr3_nt: TGTGCCAGCAGTTACCGCGGGGGTCCCCAAGAGACCCAGTACTTC
cdr3_aa: CASSYRGGPQETQYF

clone_size: NA
d_call: NA
v_call: TRBV5-1
j_call: TRBJ1-6
cdr3_length: 18
cdr3_nt: TGCGCCAGCAGCTTAGGCCCTCGGCCGGCCGGGGTCGGCTCACCCCTCCACTTT
cdr3_aa: CASSLGPRPAGVGSPLHF

clone_size: few
d_call: TRBD1
v_call: TRBV30
j_call: TRBJ1-6
cdr3_length: 14
cdr3_nt: TGTGCCTGGATTGAGGGGGCCGGGGAGTCACCCCTCCACTTT
cdr3_aa: CAWIEGAGESPLHF

clone_size: NA
d_call: NA
v_call: TRBV19
j_call: TRBJ2-7
cdr3_length: 15
cdr3_nt: TGTGCCAGTAGTATAGAGGGGGGGCACAACTACGAGCAGTACTTC
cdr3_aa: CASSIEGGHNYEQYF

clone_size: once
d_call: NA
v_call: TRBV11-2
j_call: TRBJ1-2
cdr3_length: 14
cdr3_nt: TGTGCCAGCAGGTTACCTGGCAGGAACTATGGCTACACCTTC
cdr3_aa: CASRLPGRNYGYTF

clone_size: NA
d_call: TRBD1
v_call: TRBV7-3
j_call: TRBJ1-1
cdr3_length: 14
cdr3_nt: TGTGCCAGCAGACTCGGACAGGGCTACACTGAAGCTTTCTTT
cdr3_aa: CASRLGQGYTEAFF

clone_size: once
d_call: NA
v_call: TRBV30
j_call: TRBJ1-5
cdr3_length: 13
cdr3_nt: TGTGCCTGGGCCGGGACTCCCGAGGGGCCCCAGCATTTT
cdr3_aa: CAWAGTPEGPQHF

clone_size: NA
d_call: NA
v_call: TRBV2
j_call: TRBJ2-5
cdr3_length: 15
cdr3_nt: TGTGCCAGCAGTGATGGGGGCCCTCCCCAAGAGACCCAGTACTTC
cdr3_aa: CASSDGGPPQETQYF

clone_size: NA
d_call: NA
v_call: TRBV9
j_call: TRBJ2-7
cdr3_length: 15
cdr3_nt: TGTGCCAGCAGCGTAGGGGCCGGGAGCTCCTACGAGCAGTACTTC
cdr3_aa: CASSVGAGSSYEQYF

clone_size: NA
d_call: TRBD1
v_call: TRBV19
j_call: TRBJ2-3
cdr3_length: 16
cdr3_nt: TGTGCCAGTAGCATCGGTGACAGGGGGTACACAGATACGCAGTATTTT
cdr3_aa: CASSIGDRGYTDTQYF